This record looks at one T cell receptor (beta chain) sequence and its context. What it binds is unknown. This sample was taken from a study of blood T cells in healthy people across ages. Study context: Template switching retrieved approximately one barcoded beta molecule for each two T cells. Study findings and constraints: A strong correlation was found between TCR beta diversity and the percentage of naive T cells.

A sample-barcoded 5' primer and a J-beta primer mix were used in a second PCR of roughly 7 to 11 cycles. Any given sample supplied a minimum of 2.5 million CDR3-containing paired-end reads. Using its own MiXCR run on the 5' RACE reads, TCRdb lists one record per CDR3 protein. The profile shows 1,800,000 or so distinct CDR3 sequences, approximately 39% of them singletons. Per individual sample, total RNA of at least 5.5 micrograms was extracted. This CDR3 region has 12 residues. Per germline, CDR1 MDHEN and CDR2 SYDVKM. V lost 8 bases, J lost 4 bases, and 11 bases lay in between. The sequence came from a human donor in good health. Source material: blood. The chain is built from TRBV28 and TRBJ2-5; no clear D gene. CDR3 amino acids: CASEGPGETQYF. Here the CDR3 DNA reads TGTGCCAGCGAAGGTCCTGGAGAGACCCAGTACTTC. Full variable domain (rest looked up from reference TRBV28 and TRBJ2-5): DVKVTQSSRYLVKRTGEKVFLECVQDMDHENMFWYRQDPGLGLRLIYFSYDVKMKEKGDIPEGYSVSREKKERFSLILESASTNQTSMYLCASEGPGETQYFGPGTRLLVL.